Listed below are T cell receptor beta chains from one sample, sequenced in a study of a mutant IDH1 vaccine in newly diagnosed glioma. Clones were read by immunoSEQ multiplex PCR, and TCRdb kept only the in-frame ones, dropping some. The sample includes around 30,000 clones, more than 70% seen only once; the top ten take approximately 7.6%. For these TCRs, the target antigens are not known. The sequenced sample was PBMCs, obtained from a glioma patient whose treatment included an IDH1 peptide vaccine. The source is a woman aged 18-29 years with glioma. CDR3s include the opening cysteine and the closing phenylalanine or tryptophan. A D gene is named only where the DNA matches it firmly. Expanded clones get a size class; other rows say once, few or many, or leave the size out.

j_call v_call d_call clone_size cdr3_nt cdr3_aa
TRBJ2-5 TRBV5-1 TRBD2 NA TGCGCCAGCAGCTCGGGAGGGACTAGCGTTAAAGAGACCCAGTACTTC CASSSGGTSVKETQYF
TRBJ2-7 TRBV4-1 NA NA TGCGCCAGCAGCCAAGTCGTGGGCAGGGTCGTGGACGAGCAGTACTTC CASSQVVGRVVDEQYF
TRBJ2-1 TRBV7-8 NA NA TGTGCCAGCAGCTTAGAGCGACTGCCCTACAATGAGCAGTTCTTC CASSLERLPYNEQFF
TRBJ2-1 TRBV7-2 NA NA TGTGCCAGCAGCTTAGCGTCAGGAACCTACAATGAGCAGTTCTTC CASSLASGTYNEQFF
TRBJ1-1 TRBV10-3 NA NA TGTGCCATCAGTGATCGTGGACCGGACACTGAAGCTTTCTTT CAISDRGPDTEAFF
TRBJ2-1 TRBV6-1 NA once TGTGCCAGCAGTGAGGCGGGGGCGGCCAATGAGCAGTTCTTC CASSEAGAANEQFF
TRBJ2-7 TRBV5-4 NA NA TGTGCCAGCAGCTCCGACCCCCGGAGCTCCTACGAGCAGTACTTC CASSSDPRSSYEQYF
TRBJ1-1 TRBV5-4 TRBD1 NA TGTGCCAGCAGCGAGGACAGGACCGCCCCCAACACTGAAGCTTTCTTT CASSEDRTAPNTEAFF
TRBJ2-7 TRBV6-1 TRBD1 NA TGTGCCAGCAGTAGGGACAGGGTCTACGAGCAGTACTTC CASSRDRVYEQYF
TRBJ2-7 TRBV6-5 TRBD1 NA TGTGCCAGCAGTTGGGGACAGGCCTACGAGCAGTACTTC CASSWGQAYEQYF
TRBJ2-5 TRBV5-6 NA NA TGTGCCAGCAGCCGCCAAGAGACCCAGTACTTC CASSRQETQYF
TRBJ1-1 TRBV5-1 NA few TGCGCCAGCAGCGTGGGACAGAACACTGAAGCTTTCTTT CASSVGQNTEAFF
TRBJ1-1 TRBV28 NA few TGTGCCAGCAGTTCCAAGGGGAGGGGGAACACTGAAGCTTTCTTT CASSSKGRGNTEAFF
TRBJ2-1 TRBV5-5 TRBD2 NA TGTGCCAGCAGCCCCGGCGGACTAGCGGGGGGGAATGAGCAGTTCTTC CASSPGGLAGGNEQFF
TRBJ1-3 TRBV12-5 NA NA TGTGCTAGTGGTTACAACTCTGGAAACACCATATATTTT CASGYNSGNTIYF
TRBJ1-1 TRBV5-8 NA NA TGTGCCAGCAGCTTGGAACGGGCTACTGAAGCTTTCTTT CASSLERATEAFF
TRBJ1-3 TRBV9 NA NA TGTGCCAGCAGCCACGGGAAGGTCCAGAAAAGCTCTGGAAACACCATATATTTT CASSHGKVQKSSGNTIYF
TRBJ1-1 TRBV10-3 NA NA TGTGCCACCCAGGCGCTGTCGGACACTGAAGCTTTCTTT CATQALSDTEAFF
TRBJ2-7 TRBV19 NA NA TGTGCCAGTAGTATCGCGCGACAGACTCCCTACGAGCAGTACTTC CASSIARQTPYEQYF
TRBJ1-5 TRBV28 NA NA TGTGCCAGCAGTAGGGAGTCTTGGGGGCCCCAGCATTTT CASSRESWGPQHF
TRBJ1-1 TRBV11-2 NA NA TGTGCCAGCAGCTTTTGGGCAACCTCGAACACTGAAGCTTTCTTT CASSFWATSNTEAFF
TRBJ1-4 TRBV29-1 TRBD1 NA TGCAGCGTTGTAGGGGGCGGGGATCGTGAAAAACTGTTTTTT CSVVGGGDREKLFF
TRBJ2-2 TRBV15 TRBD1 NA TGTGCCACCAGCAGAGGAGGGACAGCGAACACCGGGGAGCTGTTTTTT CATSRGGTANTGELFF
TRBJ1-6 TRBV30 NA NA TGTGCCTGGAATCAGGAACTAAATAATTCACCCCTCCACTTT CAWNQELNNSPLHF
TRBJ2-7 TRBV4-1 NA NA TGCGCCAGCAGCCAAGTGGCAGGGGTCTACGAGCAGTACTTC CASSQVAGVYEQYF
TRBJ2-7 TRBV15 NA NA TGTGCCACCAGCAGACATAAGAACTACGAGCAGTACTTC CATSRHKNYEQYF
TRBJ2-7 TRBV7-8 TRBD2 hyperexpanded TGTGCCAGCAGCCATAGTCGGTCTAGCGGGACCTACGAGCAGTACTTC CASSHSRSSGTYEQYF
TRBJ1-3 TRBV18 NA NA TGTGCCAGCTCACCATACGAGGCAAAAGGAAACACCATATATTTT CASSPYEAKGNTIYF
TRBJ2-1 TRBV7-2 TRBD1 NA TGTGCCAGCAGCCGAAGCCTCGGGACAGCCTACAATGAGCAGTTCTTC CASSRSLGTAYNEQFF
TRBJ2-7 TRBV18 NA NA TGTGCCAGCTCACCGTCGCAGGCTAATTACGAGCAGTACTTC CASSPSQANYEQYF
TRBJ1-2 TRBV11-3 NA medium-sized TGTGCCAGCAGCTTACAGGGTTTGGCTGGCTACACCTTC CASSLQGLAGYTF
TRBJ1-2 TRBV13 TRBD1 once TGTGCCAGCATCCATTCTCCAGGGGGCGATGGCTACACCTTC CASIHSPGGDGYTF
TRBJ1-1 TRBV7-2 NA NA TGTGCCAGCAGCCGACCGACAGGAGCCAGGGCTGAAGCTTTCTTT CASSRPTGARAEAFF
TRBJ1-3 TRBV15 NA NA TGTGCCACCAGCAGAGAATTGGGACAACCGACGGGAAACACCATATATTTT CATSRELGQPTGNTIYF
TRBJ1-2 TRBV30 NA NA TGTGCCTGGAGTCCAGACCAGGGATATTATGGCTACACCTTC CAWSPDQGYYGYTF
TRBJ1-6 TRBV5-6 TRBD1 NA TGTGCCAGCAGCTGGAGGGGGACAGCAGATTCACCCCTCCACTTT CASSWRGTADSPLHF
TRBJ1-1 TRBV30 NA once TGTGCCTGGAGGGGGGGCAGCATGAACACTGAAGCTTTCTTT CAWRGGSMNTEAFF
TRBJ1-1 TRBV11-3 NA NA TGTGCCAGCAGTGAGACGGGACGGAAGAACACTGAAGCTTTCTTT CASSETGRKNTEAFF
TRBJ2-5 TRBV28 NA NA TGTGCCAGCAGTTCTGCCGGACAGCCAGCCTACTCGAAACGAGAGACCCAGTACTTC CASSSAGQPAYSKRETQYF
TRBJ1-1 TRBV9 NA once TGTGCCAGCAGCCTCAGGGACGGCTTCGAAGCTTTCTTT CASSLRDGFEAFF
TRBJ2-3 TRBV10-2 TRBD2 NA TGCGCCAGCAGAGGAAATAGCGGGAGCGTCCCAGATACGCAGTATTTT CASRGNSGSVPDTQYF
TRBJ2-1 TRBV5-4 NA NA TGTGCCAGCAGCTTGGGGCAGGCGGGGCTTGACAATGAGCAGTTCTTC CASSLGQAGLDNEQFF
TRBJ1-2 TRBV7-6 NA once TGTGCCAGCAGCTTAGAGGTCAGGGATTGGGCGTCGGATGGCTACACCTTC CASSLEVRDWASDGYTF
TRBJ2-5 TRBV30 TRBD1 NA TGTGCCTGGAGTGCATCCGGGACAGGGAAGGAGACCCAGTACTTC CAWSASGTGKETQYF
TRBJ2-7 TRBV15 NA few TGTGCCACCAGCAGAGATACCCTGAGCGAGCAGTACTTC CATSRDTLSEQYF
TRBJ1-1 TRBV13 TRBD1 NA TGTGCCAGCAGCTCTCCAGACAGGGTTACCACTGAAGCTTTCTTT CASSSPDRVTTEAFF
TRBJ2-6 TRBV5-1 NA NA TGCGCCAGCAGCTTGCATTCCTCTGGGGCCAACGTCCTGACTTTC CASSLHSSGANVLTF
TRBJ1-4 TRBV7-2 NA NA TGTGCCAGCAGCTTAATACAGCGAGGGGAAAAACTGTTTTTT CASSLIQRGEKLFF
TRBJ2-3 TRBV4-1 NA NA TGCGCCAGCAGTAGGGGGGGCGCAGATACGCAGTATTTT CASSRGGADTQYF
TRBJ1-1 TRBV7-9 TRBD1 few TGTGCCAGCAGCCCCGGGACAGGGATTTGGAAAGCTTTCTTT CASSPGTGIWKAFF